One and the same sample provided the 24 T cell receptor beta chains below, sequenced in a study of cytomegalovirus exposure and HLA in healthy donors. Both 60 Vbeta primers and 13 Jbeta primers went into the PCR. Produced via immunoSEQ multiplex PCR; TCRdb's table is partial and in-frame only. The sample consists of more than 95,000 clones, around 74% of them appearing once. The sequenced material came from PBMCs. The receptors were gathered from a female donor in good health and CMV-seropositive.

The V and J genes are TRBV4-2 and TRBJ2-3, with unresolved D. V lost 3 bases, J lost 0 bases, and 10 bases lay in between. The CDR3 loop spans 15 amino acids. The germline gives CDR1 LGHNA, CDR2 YNFKEQ. CDR3 residues: CASSQALSSTDTQYF. In DNA form, the CDR3 reads TGTGCCAGCAGCCAGGCCCTCTCTAGCACAGATACGCAGTATTTT.

This sequence joins TRBV7-9 and TRBJ1-1; D is uncertain. Germline V gene lookup returns CDR1 SEHNR and CDR2 FQNEAQ (reference sequence). This CDR3 region has 14 residues. The ends were cut back, 7 bases at V and 4 bases at J, with 16 bases in the middle. The CDR3 loop reads CASTLAEGFTEAFF. The CDR3, as DNA: TGTGCCAGCACCCTAGCCGAGGGCTTCACTGAAGCTTTCTTT.

This clone has more than one count but fewer than ten. The gene calls are TRBV10-1 and TRBJ2-7; TRBD1 might be the D (6 bases). The CDR3 is made up of 17 amino acids. V lost 1 base and J lost 0, with 16 bases in between. Germline V gene data show CDR1 as WNHNN and CDR2 as SYGVQD (reference sequence). The CDR3 reads CASSECPGTPLSYEQYF. The CDR3 bases are TGCGCCAGCAGTGAGTGTCCCGGGACACCTCTCTCCTACGAGCAGTACTTC.

This chain joins TRBV11-2 and TRBJ2-1; weak D call: TRBD2 (5 bases). V lost 1 base and J 7 bases, leaving 23 bases between the germline ends. Germline V gene lookup returns CDR1 SGHAT and CDR2 FQNNGV. CDR3 length equals 18 residues. As DNA, the CDR3 is TGTGCCAGCAGCTTAGTCCTTCCAGGTAGCGCCACCAGGAATGAGCAGTTCTTC. It is translated as CASSLVLPGSATRNEQFF.

V usage is TRBV10-3 and J usage is TRBJ2-1; 11 bases align to TRBD2. After removal of 0 bases from V and 0 bases from J, the junction contained 7 bases not matched to a gene. Germline loops: CDR1 ENHRY, CDR2 SYGVKD. This CDR3 has 19 amino acids. CDR3 region: CAISESGSGGARSYNEQFF. The CDR3 DNA sequence: TGTGCCATCAGTGAGTCGGGTAGCGGGGGGGCCCGCTCCTACAATGAGCAGTTCTTC.

To note about this clone: The junction does not match germline at one end; this may be a read error. This chain joins TRBV6-6 and TRBJ1-1; the D gene is possibly TRBD1 (6 bases). CDR1 and CDR2 (germline): MNHNY, SVGAGI (reference sequence). The CDR3 consists of 12 residues. The CDR3 loop is CAGSSTGLEAFF. The DNA of the CDR3 is TGTGCCGGCAGTTCTACAGGGCTTGAAGCTTTCTTT.

The chain links TRBV18 to TRBJ1-2; a weak D match, TRBD1 (5 bases). Germline CDR1 and CDR2: KGHSH and LQKENI. The ends were cut back, 0 bases at V and 8 bases at J, with 13 bases in the middle. CDR3 length: 14 residues. The CDR3 sequence: CASSPPNTSGGYTF. CDR3 bases: TGTGCCAGCTCACCACCGAACACCTCAGGGGGCTACACCTTC. Using reference TRBV18 and TRBJ1-2 for the parts outside the CDR3, the full variable domain is NAGVMQNPRHLVRRRGQEARLRCSPMKGHSHVYWYRQLPEEGLKFMVYLQKENIIDESGMPKERFSAEFPKEGPSILRIQQVVRGDSAAYFCASSPPNTSGGYTFGSGTRLTVV.

DNA of the CDR3: TGCGCCAGCAGCCCCTCACCGGGACAGGGGGGCGAGCAGTACTTC. It is translated as CASSPSPGQGGEQYF. The chain employs TRBV5-1 and TRBJ2-7; the match to TRBD1 covers 11 bases. The V gene's germline CDR1 is SGHRS and CDR2 YFSETQ. Losses at the gene ends were 4 bases for V and 6 bases for J; bases not matched to a gene: 9. The length of the CDR3 is 15 residues.

V gene TRBV4-1 combines with J gene TRBJ2-2; 12 bases match TRBD2. There are 15 residues in the CDR3. V dropped 1 base and J dropped 7; count of bases not matched to a gene: 1. Germline-derived CDR1 and CDR2 are MGHRA and YSYEKL. CDR3 coding DNA: TGCGCCAGCAGCCAAGGGGGACTAGCGGGCGGGGAGCTGTTTTTT. Protein sequence: CASSQGGLAGGELFF.

The gene calls are TRBV29-1 and TRBJ2-7, with TRBD2 identical over 8 bases. Germline V gene data show CDR1 as SQVTM and CDR2 as ANQGSEA. CDR3 length: 16 residues. Losses at the gene ends were 5 bases for V and 6 bases for J; bases not matched to a gene: 18. CDR3 loop: CSVKAARGGEDIEQYF. The CDR3 DNA reads as TGCAGCGTTAAGGCCGCCCGGGGGGGGGAGGACATCGAGCAGTACTTC.

This chain joins TRBV6-5 and TRBJ2-1; 9 bases are a match to TRBD1. This CDR3 spans 14 amino acids. Germline V CDR1 and CDR2: MNHEY, SVGAGI. J was trimmed by 4 bases and V by 6 bases; bases with no gene match: 4. This chain's CDR3 is CASRGDREYNEQFF. As DNA, the CDR3 is TGTGCCAGCAGGGGGGACAGGGAGTACAATGAGCAGTTCTTC.

This chain links TRBV5-8 with TRBJ1-6, with a tentative D call TRBD1 (5 bases). Germline lookup yields CDR1 SGHTS and CDR2 YDEGEE. The length of the CDR3 is 15 residues. The V gene lost 1 base and the J gene lost 7 bases, with 12 bases spanning the gap. In nucleotides, the CDR3 is TGTGCCAGCAGCTTGAGGCTAACAGGAAATTCACCCCTCCACTTT. Its protein product is CASSLRLTGNSPLHF.

The gene calls are TRBV28 and TRBJ1-2; D is possibly TRBD1 (6 bases). The germline V and J ends were trimmed by 6 bases and 2 bases, with 16 bases remaining between them. Per the germline V gene, CDR1 is MDHEN and CDR2 is SYDVKM. There are 15 residues in the CDR3. The DNA for the CDR3 is TGTGCCAGCAGCGGGAACAGGGCCTTAAACTATGGCTACACCTTC. Its translation: CASSGNRALNYGYTF.

This chain joins TRBV7-3 and TRBJ2-1; maybe TRBD1 (5 bases). The CDR3 has 15 residues. The germline V and J ends were trimmed by 4 bases and 1 base, with 11 bases remaining between them. Per germline, CDR1 SGHTA and CDR2 FQGTGA. The CDR3 is CASSSSRQSYNEQFF. In DNA form, the CDR3 reads TGTGCCAGCAGCTCTTCCCGACAGTCCTACAATGAGCAGTTCTTC.

The table lists this clone with a few counts. The CDR3 bases are TGTGCCAGCAGCTTAGCCCTTGGGGGCAGGAGCAATCAGCCCCAGCATTTT. It translates to CASSLALGGRSNQPQHF. The rearrangement uses TRBV7-8 and TRBJ1-5; the D gene is possibly TRBD1 (6 bases). This CDR3 is built from 17 residues. Per the germline V gene, CDR1 is SGHVS and CDR2 is FQNEAQ. The V end lost 0 bases, the J end lost 1 base, and 13 bases lay between the germline ends.

The rearrangement uses TRBV2 and TRBJ1-1; D gene ambiguous. The CDR3 is 14 amino acids. The V end lost 3 bases, the J end lost 1 base, and 9 bases lay between the germline ends. From germline, CDR1 is SNHLY and CDR2 FYNNEI. CDR3 loop: CASSDSPGNTEAFF. CDR3 DNA: TGTGCCAGCAGTGATTCCCCGGGGAACACTGAAGCTTTCTTT.

The J gene is TRBJ2-7, the V gene TRBV6-1, with 9 bases fitting TRBD2. There are 15 residues in the CDR3. Losses at the gene ends were 5 bases for V and 2 bases for J; bases not matched to a gene: 7. CDR1 and CDR2 (germline): MNHNS, SASEGT. The CDR3 loop reads CASSQVLAGTYEQYF. In DNA, the CDR3 is TGTGCCAGCAGTCAGGTTCTAGCGGGGACCTACGAGCAGTACTTC.

The chain couples TRBV13 to TRBJ2-1; maybe TRBD2 (6 bases). The germline V gene has CDR1 PRHDT and CDR2 FYEKMQ (reference sequence). This CDR3 comprises 17 residues. V lost 6 bases and J 4 bases, leaving 22 bases between the germline ends. The CDR3 nucleotides read TGTGCCAGCAGTTTTCCCGAAGCGGGCAGGTCGTACAATGAGCAGTTCTTC. It encodes CASSFPEAGRSYNEQFF. The full variable domain, with the rest looked up from reference TRBV13 and TRBJ2-1, is AAGVIQSPRHLIKEKRETATLKCYPIPRHDTVYWYQQGPGQDPQFLISFYEKMQSDKGSIPDRFSAQQFSDYHSELNMSSLELGDSALYFCASSFPEAGRSYNEQFFGPGTRLTVL.

The chain is built from TRBV10-3 and TRBJ1-1; D not resolved. Trimming pared 6 bases from V and 1 base from J, leaving 6 bases between. This CDR3 region has 12 residues. CDR1 and CDR2 (germline): ENHRY, SYGVKD. CDR3 in amino acids: CAIRNTNTEAFF. The CDR3 DNA reads as TGTGCCATCAGAAACACGAACACTGAAGCTTTCTTT.

This clone was seen only once. The chain links TRBV10-3 to TRBJ1-3, with D tentatively TRBD1 (6 bases). Trimming removed 0 bases at V and 4 bases at J, with 10 bases between. Germline V gene lookup returns CDR1 ENHRY and CDR2 SYGVKD. CDR3 length equals 15 residues. DNA of the CDR3: TGTGCCATCAGTGAGTCCGGGGGGGCCGGAAACACCATATATTTT. Translation gives CAISESGGAGNTIYF.

The chain recombines TRBV10-1 with TRBJ2-5; 8 positions match TRBD1. Germline-derived CDR1 and CDR2 are WNHNN and SYGVQD (reference sequence). CDR3 length: 12 amino acids. V trimming: 6 bases; J trimming: 7 bases; junction bases outside the gene matches: 4. The CDR3 here is CASRTGDGTQYF. The DNA of the CDR3 is TGCGCCAGCAGGACAGGGGATGGGACCCAGTACTTC.

This rearrangement joins TRBV28 to TRBJ1-5; D perhaps matches TRBD1 (6 bases). Per germline, CDR1 MDHEN and CDR2 SYDVKM. The CDR3 contains 13 residues. Deletions cut 6 bases from V and 7 bases from J, with 13 bases between. In DNA form, the CDR3 reads TGTGCCAGCAGCCCAGACAGGCCACAGCCCCAGCATTTT. Its translation: CASSPDRPQPQHF.

CDR3 region: CASSLEYGDRRYEQYF. As DNA, the CDR3 is TGTGCCAGCAGCTTAGAGTATGGGGACAGAAGATACGAGCAGTACTTC. The rearrangement uses TRBV7-9 and TRBJ2-7; 7 bases line up with TRBD1. Losses at the gene ends were 1 base for V and 4 bases for J; bases not matched to a gene: 10. The germline gives CDR1 SEHNR, CDR2 FQNEAQ (reference sequence). CDR3 length: 16 residues.

The gene calls are TRBV28 and TRBJ2-4; TRBD1 might be the D (5 bases). This CDR3 region has 14 residues. Trimming removed 2 bases at V and 6 bases at J, with 11 bases between. The germline CDR1 and CDR2 sequences are MDHEN and SYDVKM. CDR3 amino acids: CASSLVGRGNIQYF. The DNA of the CDR3 is TGTGCCAGCAGTTTAGTTGGAAGGGGAAACATTCAGTACTTC.